These T cell receptor beta chains were read from a single sample in a study of T cell responses to AZD1222 COVID-19 vaccine. The data were produced by immunoSEQ multiplex PCR, yet TCRdb's version contains in-frame clones alone and is incomplete. The sample lists approximately 100,000 clones, 80% to 90% occurring once. The sequences come from peripheral blood, collected 28 days after the second AZD1222 dose. The receptor set was obtained from an adult who received the AZD1222 COVID-19 vaccine. CDR3s include the opening cysteine and the closing phenylalanine or tryptophan. Each record gives: CDR3 length, J gene, clone size, V gene, D gene, CDR3 protein, CDR3 DNA. A D gene is named only where the DNA matches it firmly. Size is stated for part of the rows, as once, few or many counts, or as a class when the clone is expanded.

18	TRBJ2-1	-	TRBV7-3	TRBD2	CASSFVGSRLAGGNEQFF	TGTGCCAGCAGCTTCGTGGGGAGCAGACTAGCGGGGGGTAATGAGCAGTTCTTC
15	TRBJ2-7	-	TRBV4-3	-	CASSQDIKVLYEQYF	TGCGCCAGCAGCCAAGATATAAAGGTACTCTACGAGCAGTACTTC
15	TRBJ2-4	-	TRBV5-8	-	CASSRDGIAKNIQYF	TGTGCCAGCAGCAGGGACGGAATAGCCAAAAACATTCAGTACTTC
15	TRBJ1-1	-	TRBV4-1	-	CASSQDWGVGTEAFF	TGCGCCAGCAGCCAAGATTGGGGGGTTGGCACTGAAGCTTTCTTT
15	TRBJ2-1	few	TRBV27	-	CASRFSGLAYNEQFF	TGTGCCAGCAGATTCTCGGGACTGGCATACAATGAGCAGTTCTTC
13	TRBJ2-5	-	TRBV10-3	-	CAISESVGETQYF	TGTGCCATCAGTGAGAGCGTAGGAGAGACCCAGTACTTC
17	TRBJ1-5	-	TRBV28	TRBD1	CASTAAGQGASNQPQHF	TGTGCCAGCACTGCTGCGGGACAGGGGGCTTCCAATCAGCCCCAGCATTTT
15	TRBJ1-5	-	TRBV2	-	CASSERQVVTGPQHF	TGTGCCAGCAGTGAACGGCAGGTGGTGACGGGGCCCCAGCATTTT
13	TRBJ1-4	-	TRBV7-8	-	CASRTPNNEKLFF	TGTGCCAGCAGGACACCCAATAATGAAAAACTGTTTTTT
13	TRBJ2-2	few	TRBV19	-	CASSVQGYGELFF	TGTGCCAGTAGTGTTCAGGGATACGGGGAGCTGTTTTTT
11	TRBJ2-2	once	TRBV27	-	CASRTGGELFF	TGTGCCAGCAGAACCGGGGGGGAGCTGTTTTTT
12	TRBJ2-1	-	TRBV29-1	-	CSLGGGYNEQFF	TGCAGCCTCGGAGGCGGATACAATGAGCAGTTCTTC
13	TRBJ1-2	-	TRBV19	-	CASRGGVLYGYTF	TGTGCCAGCAGGGGCGGAGTTCTGTATGGCTACACCTTC
11	TRBJ2-7	-	TRBV6-5	-	CASTGEADTYF	TGTGCCAGCACAGGAGAAGCGGATACATACTTC
13	TRBJ2-7	once	TRBV11-2	TRBD2	CASSLGLPYEQYF	TGTGCCAGCAGCTTGGGACTACCCTACGAGCAGTACTTC
16	TRBJ1-6	-	TRBV7-2	-	CASSLLAWGNNSPLHF	TGTGCCAGCAGCTTACTGGCCTGGGGGAATAATTCACCCCTCCACTTT
15	TRBJ1-2	-	TRBV9	TRBD1	CASSAGQGLRDGYTF	TGTGCCAGCAGCGCGGGACAGGGGTTGAGAGATGGCTACACCTTC
16	TRBJ2-1	-	TRBV9	TRBD1	CASSPHRDRASYEQFF	TGTGCCAGCAGCCCCCACCGGGACAGGGCTAGCTATGAGCAGTTCTTC
16	TRBJ2-2	few	TRBV7-2	TRBD1	CASSLLTGATTGELFF	TGTGCCAGCAGCCTGCTGACAGGGGCTACCACCGGGGAGCTGTTTTTT
14	TRBJ2-7	-	TRBV11-2	-	CASSEIRGNYEQYF	TGTGCCAGCAGCGAAATCAGGGGAAACTACGAGCAGTACTTC